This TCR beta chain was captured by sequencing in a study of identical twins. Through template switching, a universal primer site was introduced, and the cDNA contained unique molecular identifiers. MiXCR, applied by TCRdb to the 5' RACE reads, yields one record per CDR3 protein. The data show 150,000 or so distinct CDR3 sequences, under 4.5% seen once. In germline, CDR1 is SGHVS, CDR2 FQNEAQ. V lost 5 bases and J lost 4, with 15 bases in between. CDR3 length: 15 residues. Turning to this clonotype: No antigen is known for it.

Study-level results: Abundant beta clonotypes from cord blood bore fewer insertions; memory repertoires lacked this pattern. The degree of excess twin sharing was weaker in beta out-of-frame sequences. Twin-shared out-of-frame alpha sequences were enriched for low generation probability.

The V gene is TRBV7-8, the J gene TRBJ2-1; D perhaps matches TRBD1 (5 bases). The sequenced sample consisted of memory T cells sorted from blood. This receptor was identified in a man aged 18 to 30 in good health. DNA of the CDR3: TGTGCCAGCAGCCCCTCTTTGGGGCGTTACAATGAGCAGTTCTTC. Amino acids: CASSPSLGRYNEQFF.